This entry features one T cell receptor beta chain sequence. Some clones are missing from TCRdb's copy, which holds only in-frame ones; the method was immunoSEQ multiplex PCR. Of some 180,000 clones listed, 75% to 90% are singletons. There are 13 residues in the CDR3. Germline V gives CDR1 LNHDA, CDR2 SQIVND (reference sequence). V shed 6 bases, J shed 4 bases, and the junction held 3 bases outside the gene matches. This sample was included in a study of blood T cell repertoires in COVID-19. Study-level information: Sites in the United States, Italy and Spain provided acute and convalescent COVID-19 samples.

The specimen sequenced was peripheral blood. The receptor was derived from a woman in her fifties or sixties with acute or convalescent COVID-19. The rearrangement uses TRBV19 and TRBJ1-1, with TRBD1 identical over 9 bases. The CDR3, as DNA: TGTGCCAGTAGGAGGACAGGGGTCACTGAAGCTTTCTTT. Protein sequence: CASRRTGVTEAFF.